This entry lists 26 T cell receptor beta chains sequenced from one sample in a study of Graves' ophthalmopathy and Graves' hyperthyroidism. Investigators amplified TCR beta CDR3 regions from RNA transcripts. RT-PCR in the first round used HTBI primers; a second-round multiplex PCR followed. A single record per CDR3 protein comes from TCRdb applying MiXCR to the multiplex PCR reads. The sample consists of about 640,000 distinct CDR3 sequences, about 41% of them appearing once. Material for sequencing was peripheral blood. The receptors shown here come from an adult man with Graves' ophthalmopathy.

This clonotype came up many times. This chain connects TRBV15 to TRBJ2-5; D gene unclear. Germline CDR1 is LNHNV and CDR2 is YYDKDF (reference sequence). V shed 2 bases and J shed 5 bases, with 6 bases lying between them. The CDR3 extends over 12 amino acids. CDR3 sequence reads: CATSRRKETQYF. CDR3 nucleotide sequence: TGTGCCACCAGCAGACGGAAGGAGACCCAGTACTTC.

This chain joins TRBV7-3 and TRBJ2-2; TRBD2 matches 15 bases. This CDR3 has 19 residues. In germline, CDR1 is SGHTA, CDR2 FQGTGA. V lost 5 bases to trimming and J lost 1 base; unmatched junction nucleotides: 8. CDR3 protein: CASSTHPGLAGGNTGELFF. The CDR3 DNA follows: TGTGCCAGCAGCACACACCCGGGACTAGCGGGGGGGAACACCGGGGAGCTGTTTTTT.

This clonotype has a handful of counts. This chain's CDR3 is CASRKHHTEAFF. As DNA, the CDR3 is TGTGCCAGCAGAAAACATCACACTGAAGCTTTCTTT. The J gene is TRBJ1-1, the V gene TRBV6-6; no reliable D call. The V gene's germline CDR1 is MNHNY and CDR2 SVGAGI (reference sequence). The CDR3 length is 12 residues. V lost 6 bases, J lost 3 bases, and 8 bases lay in between.

As concerns this clonotype: A much more abundant neighbour one base away suggests this may be a read error. The chain is built from TRBV4-1 and TRBJ1-1; D gene unclear. The CDR3 consists of 14 residues. CDR1 is MGHRA and CDR2 is YSYEKL in the germline V gene. The CDR3 sequence is CVSSLLPMNTEAFF. CDR3 nucleotide sequence: TGCGTCAGCAGCCTCCTGCCAATGAACACTGAAGCTTTCTTT.

Notes on this clonotype: This likely comes from a read error, as the CDR3 has no conserved phenylalanine or tryptophan at its end. The chain combines TRBV10-2 with TRBJ2-7; perhaps D is TRBD1 or TRBD2 (6 bases each). Germline CDR1 is WSHSY and CDR2 is SAAADI. V lost 2 bases and J 3 bases, leaving 14 bases between the germline ends. The CDR3 totals 15 residues. CDR3 DNA sequence: TGCGCCAGCAGTGAGATAGGGGGAGGTGGCTACGAGCAGTACCTC. It encodes CASSEIGGGGYEQYL.

A few counts support this clonotype. The chain couples TRBV4-3 to TRBJ1-2, with a tentative D call TRBD1 (6 bases). V lost 3 bases to trimming and J lost 4 bases, with 15 bases between them. Germline values: CDR1 LGHNA, CDR2 YSLEER. The CDR3 sequence is 15 residues long. Written as DNA, the CDR3 is TGCGCCAGCAGCCAGGCTCAAGGGGGGGGCTATGGCTACACCTTC. It encodes CASSQAQGGGYGYTF.

This clonotype was seen many times. The chain uses TRBV4-1 and TRBJ1-5; D gene ambiguous. The V gene lost 5 bases and the J gene lost 4 bases, with 9 bases spanning the gap. The CDR3 runs 13 residues. CDR1 MGHRA and CDR2 YSYEKL come from the germline V gene. CDR3 sequence: CASSWKENQPQHF. For the CDR3, the DNA is TGCGCCAGCAGCTGGAAGGAAAATCAGCCCCAGCATTTT.

This chain links TRBV19 with TRBJ2-6, with 11 bases aligning to TRBD1. The CDR3 is 19 residues long. Germline V gene data show CDR1 as LNHDA and CDR2 as SQIVND (reference sequence). J lost 1 base, V lost 5 bases, and 10 bases had no gene match. CDR3 coding DNA: TGTGCCAGTAGTTCGGACAGGGGGCCGTTAGTTTCTGGGGCCAACGTCCTGACTTTC. Protein product: CASSSDRGPLVSGANVLTF.

This clonotype was detected many times. The chain employs TRBV19 and TRBJ1-2; possibly TRBD1 for D (5 bases). The length of the CDR3 is 15 residues. Trimming took off 5 bases at V and 2 bases at J, with 15 bases between the two ends. Germline V gene lookup returns CDR1 LNHDA and CDR2 SQIVND (reference sequence). This CDR3 is CASSSTGGDNYGYTF. CDR3 sequence (DNA): TGTGCCAGTAGTTCCACCGGGGGGGACAACTATGGCTACACCTTC.

This chain links TRBV28 with TRBJ1-4; D uncertain. Germline V gives CDR1 MDHEN, CDR2 SYDVKM. The CDR3 covers 14 residues. CDR3: CATYGPATNEKLFF. The CDR3 DNA follows: TGTGCTACATATGGGCCTGCCACTAATGAAAAACTGTTTTTT.

This clonotype was detected ten times or more. This rearrangement joins TRBV5-1 to TRBJ1-4; tentative D call: TRBD1 (5 bases). V was shortened by 7 bases and J by 3 bases, with 10 bases between the two germline ends. The CDR3 runs to 13 residues. CDR1 is SGHRS and CDR2 is YFSETQ in the germline V gene. CDR3 residues: CASRDAPNEKLFF. CDR3 sequence (DNA): TGCGCCAGCCGGGACGCACCTAATGAAAAACTGTTTTTT.

J is TRBJ1-2 and V is TRBV6-1; 8 nucleotides line up with TRBD1. The trim removed 8 bases at V and 3 bases at J, leaving 5 bases unmatched. CDR1 and CDR2 (germline): MNHNS, SASEGT. The CDR3 extends over 13 amino acids. The CDR3 protein is CASLQGGDYGYTF. The CDR3 DNA is TGTGCCAGCTTACAGGGGGGCGACTATGGCTACACCTTC.

This clonotype was counted once. The V and J genes are TRBV5-1 and TRBJ2-5; the D is unclear. V was clipped by 1 base and J by 4 bases, with 11 bases between them. Germline CDR1 reads SGHRS; CDR2 reads YFSETQ. The length of the CDR3 is 14 residues. The CDR3 loop reads CASSLWSPRETQYF. DNA of the CDR3: TGCGCCAGCAGCTTGTGGAGCCCCCGAGAGACCCAGTACTTC.

This clonotype occurred a few times. The gene calls are TRBV12-3 or TRBV12-4 and TRBJ1-2; TRBD1 might be the D (6 bases). The ends were cut back, 1 base at V and 2 bases at J, with 11 bases in the middle. This CDR3 has 15 amino acids. Written as DNA, the CDR3 is TGTGCCAGCAGTTTAGTGAGGACAGAGAACTATGGCTACACCTTC. Its protein is CASSLVRTENYGYTF.

V gene TRBV10-3 combines with J gene TRBJ1-6; D uncertain. Trimming took 10 bases from V and 2 from J, leaving 15 bases between them. CDR3 size: 15 residues. Germline CDR1 is ENHRY and CDR2 is SYGVKD. CDR3 protein: CASIQEGPYNSPLHF. CDR3 bases: TGTGCCAGCATTCAGGAGGGCCCCTATAATTCACCCCTCCACTTT.

The rearrangement uses TRBV4-1 and TRBJ1-4, with 7 bases identical to TRBD1. The ends lost 3 bases at V and 15 bases at J; junction bases unmatched: 7. The CDR3 spans 12 residues. The germline gives CDR1 MGHRA, CDR2 YSYEKL. CDR3 sequence reads: CASSQTGQVVFF. CDR3 nucleotides: TGCGCCAGCAGCCAGACCGGACAGGTAGTGTTTTTT.

V is TRBV10-3 and J is TRBJ1-1; 8 bases map to TRBD1. The CDR3 extends over 12 amino acids. CDR1 is ENHRY and CDR2 is SYGVKD in the germline V gene. The V segment lost 8 bases and the J segment 7 bases; nucleotides outside the gene matches: 6. This chain's CDR3 is CAIGRQGSEAFF. The CDR3 coding sequence is TGTGCCATCGGCCGACAGGGGAGTGAAGCTTTCTTT.

In this sample, this clonotype turned up many times. The genes are TRBV5-1 and TRBJ1-3; no firm D call. V lost 4 bases and J lost 3, with 8 bases in between. Germline loops: CDR1 SGHRS, CDR2 YFSETQ. This CDR3 is built from 13 residues. As DNA, the CDR3 is TGCGCCAGCAGCGTCACATTTGGAAACACCATATATTTT. Translation gives CASSVTFGNTIYF. Full variable domain (missing parts from reference TRBV5-1 and TRBJ1-3): KAGVTQTPRYLIKTRGQQVTLSCSPISGHRSVSWYQQTPGQGLQFLFEYFSETQRNKGNFPGRFSGRQFSNSRSEMNVSTLELGDSALYLCASSVTFGNTIYFGEGSWLTVV.

CDR3 DNA sequence: TGTGCTAGAGTTCCGAGCTCCTACGAGCAGTACTTC. Translating gives CARVPSSYEQYF. The rearrangement joins TRBV7-7 to TRBJ2-7; D is unresolved. The CDR3 runs to 12 residues. In germline, CDR1 is SSHAT, CDR2 FNYEAQ (reference sequence).

V is TRBV11-3 and J is TRBJ1-1; D is unresolved. CDR3 length: 14 amino acids. CDR1 SGHNT and CDR2 YENEEA come from the germline V gene. V was shortened by 1 base and J by 3 bases, with 9 bases between the two germline ends. CDR3 bases: TGTGCCAGCAGCTTAGGTAGGCGGGACACTGAAGCTTTCTTT. It is translated as CASSLGRRDTEAFF.

V usage is TRBV29-1 and J usage is TRBJ1-3, with 7 bases matching TRBD1. The germline V gene encodes CDR1 SQVTM and CDR2 ANQGSEA. With 7 bases clipped from V and 0 bases from J, the junction kept 3 bases outside the gene matches. This CDR3 contains 13 residues. This chain's CDR3 is CSGPGGSGNTIYF. CDR3 DNA sequence: TGCAGCGGACCAGGGGGCTCTGGAAACACCATATATTTT.

This clonotype was detected ten times or more. The chain combines TRBV20-1 with TRBJ2-5, with 7 positions matching TRBD1. This CDR3 is built from 14 residues. The V segment lost 1 base and the J segment 5 bases; nucleotides outside the gene matches: 7. Germline lookup yields CDR1 DFQATT and CDR2 SNEGSKA (reference sequence). The CDR3 DNA reads TGCAGTGCTAGAGTCACGACAGGGCTCGAGACCCAGTACTTC. It yields the protein CSARVTTGLETQYF.

This clonotype appeared many times. The chain is built from TRBV29-1 and TRBJ1-1, with 9 bases identical to TRBD1. CDR3 size: 13 residues. Unmatched junction bases numbered 12, after V lost 3 bases and J lost 13 bases. Germline CDR1 reads SQVTM; CDR2 reads ANQGSEA. The CDR3 DNA follows: TGCAGCGTTGAGGGGACAGGGACCCGTGGGGATTTCTTT. Its protein is CSVEGTGTRGDFF.

The chain uses TRBV19 and TRBJ2-5, with 7 bases aligning to TRBD1. This CDR3 has 20 amino acids. In germline, CDR1 is LNHDA, CDR2 SQIVND (reference sequence). Trimming took 3 bases from V and 3 from J; bases not matched to a gene: 22. DNA for the CDR3: TGTGCCAGTAGTATTGGGAAGGGTTTCGGGACAGAGTATGAAAAAGAGACCCAGTACTTC. Residues: CASSIGKGFGTEYEKETQYF.

The genes are TRBV7-2 and TRBJ1-1; D is unresolved. In germline, CDR1 is SGHTA, CDR2 FQGNSA. The CDR3 length is 15 residues. Trimming shortened V by 2 bases and J by 8 bases, and 18 bases separated the two germline ends. The CDR3 spells CASSLSVLQRREAFF. The CDR3 bases are TGTGCCAGCAGCTTAAGCGTGCTCCAACGCAGGGAAGCTTTCTTT.

The chain links TRBV12-3 or TRBV12-4 to TRBJ1-5; D is ambiguous. The CDR3 is 13 residues long. Trimming removed 8 bases at V and 0 bases at J, with 8 bases between. This CDR3 reads CASGTVSNQPQHF. CDR3 bases: TGTGCCAGCGGCACAGTTAGCAATCAGCCCCAGCATTTT.